This T cell receptor beta chain was captured by sequencing in a study of blood T cell repertoires in COVID-19. Study context: Some COVID-19 samples were acute and others convalescent; all came from the United States, Italy and Spain. Nucleic acid was either cDNA or gDNA, and it came from T cells, B-cell-depleted T cells, or PBMCs.

Per the authors' pipeline: The assay estimated nucleated cells by amplifying reference gene primers. The table came from immunoSEQ multiplex PCR; TCRdb's copy has only in-frame clones and leaves some out. The V and J calls and clone size are taken from that table; D and trimming were inferred from the DNA. The sample records more than 95,000 clones, 90% to 95% being singletons. The CDR3 is 15 residues long. CDR1 and CDR2 (germline): LNHDA, SQIVND (reference sequence). J lost 0 bases, V lost 6 bases, and 8 bases had no gene match. The genes are TRBV19 and TRBJ2-7; 7 nucleotides align to TRBD1. Sequencing was carried out using peripheral blood. This TCR was sampled from a human donor in a cohort sampled during active COVID-19. CDR3 DNA: TGTGCCAGTAGGGCACAAGGGGGCGTCTCCTACGAGCAGTACTTC. This encodes CASRAQGGVSYEQYF. The variable domain in full, with the rest retrieved from reference TRBV19 and TRBJ2-7, is DGGITQSPKYLFRKEGQNVTLSCEQNLNHDAMYWYRQDPGQGLRLIYYSQIVNDFQKGDIAEGYSVSREKKESFPLTVTSAQKNPTAFYLCASRAQGGVSYEQYFGPGTRLTVT.